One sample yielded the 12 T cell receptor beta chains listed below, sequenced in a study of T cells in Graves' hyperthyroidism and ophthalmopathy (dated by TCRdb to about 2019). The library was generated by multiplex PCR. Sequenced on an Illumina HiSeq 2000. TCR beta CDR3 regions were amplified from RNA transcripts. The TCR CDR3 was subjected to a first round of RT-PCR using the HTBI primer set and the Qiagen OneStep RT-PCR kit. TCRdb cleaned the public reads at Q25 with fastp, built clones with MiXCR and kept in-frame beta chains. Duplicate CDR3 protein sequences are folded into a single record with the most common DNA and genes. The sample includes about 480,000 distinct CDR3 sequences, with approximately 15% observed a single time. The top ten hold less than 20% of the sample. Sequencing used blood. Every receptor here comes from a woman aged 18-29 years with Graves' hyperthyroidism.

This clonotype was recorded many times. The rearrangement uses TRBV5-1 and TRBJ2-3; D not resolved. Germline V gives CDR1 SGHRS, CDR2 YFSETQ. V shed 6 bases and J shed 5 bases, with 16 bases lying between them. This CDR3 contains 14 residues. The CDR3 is CASTHWMKEDTQYF. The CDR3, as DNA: TGCGCCAGCACCCACTGGATGAAGGAAGATACGCAGTATTTT.

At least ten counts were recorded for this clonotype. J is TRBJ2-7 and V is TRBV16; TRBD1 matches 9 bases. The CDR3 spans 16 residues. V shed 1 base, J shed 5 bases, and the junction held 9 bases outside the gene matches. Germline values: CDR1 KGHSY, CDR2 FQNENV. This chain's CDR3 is CASSQLGDRELDEQYV. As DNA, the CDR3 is TGTGCCAGCAGCCAATTAGGGGACAGGGAATTGGACGAGCAGTACGTC.

The CDR3 is CASGGSSYNCPLHF. DNA of the CDR3: TGTGCTAGTGGGGGGAGCTCCTATAATTGCCCCCTCCACTTT. V usage is TRBV12-5 and J usage is TRBJ1-6; D not certain. Germline values: CDR1 LGHNT, CDR2 FRNRAP. The CDR3 runs 14 residues. V was shortened by 6 bases and J by 13 bases, with 19 bases between the two germline ends.

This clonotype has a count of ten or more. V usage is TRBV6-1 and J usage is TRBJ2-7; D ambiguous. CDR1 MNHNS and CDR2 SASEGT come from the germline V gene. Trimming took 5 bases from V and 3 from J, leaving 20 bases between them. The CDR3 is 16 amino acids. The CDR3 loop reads CASSTLSLAGNYEQYF. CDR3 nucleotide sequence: TGTGCCAGCAGTACCCTCTCCCTCGCCGGCAACTACGAGCAGTACTTC.

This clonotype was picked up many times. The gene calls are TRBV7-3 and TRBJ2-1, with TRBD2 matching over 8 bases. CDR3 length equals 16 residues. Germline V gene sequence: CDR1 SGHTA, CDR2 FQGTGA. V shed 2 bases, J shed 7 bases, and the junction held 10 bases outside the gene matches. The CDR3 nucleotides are TGTGCCAGCAGCTTATTGCCGGGAGGGCCGGGGAATGAGCAGTTCTTC. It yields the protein CASSLLPGGPGNEQFF.

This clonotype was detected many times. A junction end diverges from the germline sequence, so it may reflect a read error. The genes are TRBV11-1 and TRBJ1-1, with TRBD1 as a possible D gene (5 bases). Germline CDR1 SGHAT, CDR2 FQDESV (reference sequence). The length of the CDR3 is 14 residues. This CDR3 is CASSFGGVKTEAFF. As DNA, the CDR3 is TGTGCCAGCAGCTTCGGGGGAGTGAAGACTGAAGCTTTCTTT.

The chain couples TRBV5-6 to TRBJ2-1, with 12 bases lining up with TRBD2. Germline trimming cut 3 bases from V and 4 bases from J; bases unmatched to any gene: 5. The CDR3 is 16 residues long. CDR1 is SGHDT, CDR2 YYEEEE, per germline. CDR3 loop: CASSSRTSGIYNEQFF. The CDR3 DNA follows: TGTGCCAGCAGCTCGAGGACTAGCGGGATATACAATGAGCAGTTCTTC. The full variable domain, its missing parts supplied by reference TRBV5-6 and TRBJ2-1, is DAGVTQSPTHLIKTRGQQVTLRCSPKSGHDTVSWYQQALGQGPQFIFQYYEEEERQRGNFPDRFSGHQFPNYSSELNVNALLLGDSALYLCASSSRTSGIYNEQFFGPGTRLTVL.

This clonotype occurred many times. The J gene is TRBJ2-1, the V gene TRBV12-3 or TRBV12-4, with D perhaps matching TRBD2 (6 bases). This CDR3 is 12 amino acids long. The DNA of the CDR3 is TGTGCAGGCGGGGCCCGGGTCGATGAGCAGTTCTTC. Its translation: CAGGARVDEQFF.

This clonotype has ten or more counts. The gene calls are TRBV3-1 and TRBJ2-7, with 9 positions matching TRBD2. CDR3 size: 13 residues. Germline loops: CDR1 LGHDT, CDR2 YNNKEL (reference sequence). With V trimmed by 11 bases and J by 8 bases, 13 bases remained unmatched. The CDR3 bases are TGTGCCGTGGGGGAGGGACTAGCTCGCAAGCAGTACTTC. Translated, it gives CAVGEGLARKQYF.

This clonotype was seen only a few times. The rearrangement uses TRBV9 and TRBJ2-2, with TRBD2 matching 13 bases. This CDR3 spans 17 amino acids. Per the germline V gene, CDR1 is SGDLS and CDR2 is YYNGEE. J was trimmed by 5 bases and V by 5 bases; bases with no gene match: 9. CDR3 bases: TGTGCCAGCAGTGAAGTACCGGGACTAGCGGGAACCGGGGAGCTGTTTTTT. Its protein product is CASSEVPGLAGTGELFF.

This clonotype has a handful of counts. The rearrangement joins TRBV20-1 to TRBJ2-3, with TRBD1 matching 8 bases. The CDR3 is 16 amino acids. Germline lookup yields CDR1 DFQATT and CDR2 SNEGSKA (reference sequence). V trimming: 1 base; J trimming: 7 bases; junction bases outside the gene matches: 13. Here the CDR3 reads CSARAPRQGTAHTQYF. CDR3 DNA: TGCAGTGCTAGAGCCCCTAGACAGGGGACGGCACATACGCAGTATTTT.

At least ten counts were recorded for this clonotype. The CDR3 loop is CSARRLRRASGYEQYV. In DNA, the CDR3 is TGCAGTGCTAGAAGGTTACGAAGGGCTAGCGGCTACGAGCAGTACGTC. The rearrangement joins TRBV20-1 to TRBJ2-7; 7 bases are shared with TRBD2. Trimming at V came to 2 bases and at J to 3 bases, leaving 13 bases not matched to a gene. Looked up from germline, CDR1 is DFQATT and CDR2 is SNEGSKA (reference sequence). The CDR3 sequence is 16 residues long.